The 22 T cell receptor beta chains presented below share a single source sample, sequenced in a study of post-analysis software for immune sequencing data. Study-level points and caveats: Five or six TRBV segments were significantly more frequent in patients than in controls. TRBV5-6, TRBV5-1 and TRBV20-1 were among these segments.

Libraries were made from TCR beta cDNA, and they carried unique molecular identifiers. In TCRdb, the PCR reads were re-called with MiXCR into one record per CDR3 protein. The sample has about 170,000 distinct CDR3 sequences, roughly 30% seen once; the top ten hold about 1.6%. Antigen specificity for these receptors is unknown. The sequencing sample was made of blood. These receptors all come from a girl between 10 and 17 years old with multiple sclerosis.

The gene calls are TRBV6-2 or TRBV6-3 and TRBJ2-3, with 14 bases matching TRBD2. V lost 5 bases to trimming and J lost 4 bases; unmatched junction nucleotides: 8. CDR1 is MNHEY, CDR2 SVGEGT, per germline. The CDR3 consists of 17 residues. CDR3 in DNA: TGTGCCAGCAGTCAACCGGGACTAGCGGGAGTCGCAGATACGCAGTATTTT. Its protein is CASSQPGLAGVADTQYF.

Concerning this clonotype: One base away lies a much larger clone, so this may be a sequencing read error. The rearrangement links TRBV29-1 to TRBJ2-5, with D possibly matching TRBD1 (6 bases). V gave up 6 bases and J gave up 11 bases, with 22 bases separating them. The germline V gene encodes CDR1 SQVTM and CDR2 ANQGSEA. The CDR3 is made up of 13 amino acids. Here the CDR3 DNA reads TGCAGCGTGGCCGGGACAACCGACAATGAGCAGTACTTC. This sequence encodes CSVAGTTDNEQYF.

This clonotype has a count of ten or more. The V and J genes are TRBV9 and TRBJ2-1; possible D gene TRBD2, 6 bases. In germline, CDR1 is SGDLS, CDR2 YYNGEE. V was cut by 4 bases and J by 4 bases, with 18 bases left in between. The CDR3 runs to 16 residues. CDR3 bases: TGTGCCAGCAGCCAGCGGGCCAGGCCTCAATACAATGAGCAGTTCTTC. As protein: CASSQRARPQYNEQFF.

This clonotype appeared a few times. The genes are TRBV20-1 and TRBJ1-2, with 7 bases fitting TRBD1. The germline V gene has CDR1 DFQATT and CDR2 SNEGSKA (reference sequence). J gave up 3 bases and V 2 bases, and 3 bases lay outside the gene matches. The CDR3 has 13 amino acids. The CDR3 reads CSARSTGDYGYTF. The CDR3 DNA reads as TGCAGTGCTAGATCTACAGGGGACTATGGCTACACCTTC.

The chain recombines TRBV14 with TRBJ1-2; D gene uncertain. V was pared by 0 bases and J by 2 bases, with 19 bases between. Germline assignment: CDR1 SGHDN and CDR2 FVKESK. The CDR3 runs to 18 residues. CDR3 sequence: CASSQDPFSRQQNYGYTF. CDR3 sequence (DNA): TGTGCCAGCAGCCAAGATCCTTTTTCGCGGCAGCAAAACTATGGCTACACCTTC.

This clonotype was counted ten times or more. The CDR3 nucleotides read TGCAGTGCTAGGGTTCAGGGAAAATCCTACGAGCAGTACTTC. Protein sequence: CSARVQGKSYEQYF. The chain is built from TRBV20-1 and TRBJ2-7, with a tentative D call TRBD1 (5 bases). Germline V gene lookup returns CDR1 DFQATT and CDR2 SNEGSKA (reference sequence). V gave up 3 bases and J gave up 1 base, with 13 bases separating them. This CDR3 is 14 amino acids long.

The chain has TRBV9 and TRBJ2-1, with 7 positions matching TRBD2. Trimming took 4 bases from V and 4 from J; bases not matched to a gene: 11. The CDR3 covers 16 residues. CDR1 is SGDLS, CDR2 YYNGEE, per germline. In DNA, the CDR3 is TGTGCCAGCAGCCCGCAGCGGGAAACCTTTTACAATGAGCAGTTCTTC. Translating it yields CASSPQRETFYNEQFF.

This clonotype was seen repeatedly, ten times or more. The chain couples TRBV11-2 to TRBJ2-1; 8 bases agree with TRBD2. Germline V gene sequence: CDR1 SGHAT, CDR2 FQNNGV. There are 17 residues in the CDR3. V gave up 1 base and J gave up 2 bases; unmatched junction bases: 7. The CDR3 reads CASSLAPWTSTYNEQFF. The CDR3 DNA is TGTGCCAGCAGCTTAGCCCCATGGACTAGCACCTACAATGAGCAGTTCTTC.

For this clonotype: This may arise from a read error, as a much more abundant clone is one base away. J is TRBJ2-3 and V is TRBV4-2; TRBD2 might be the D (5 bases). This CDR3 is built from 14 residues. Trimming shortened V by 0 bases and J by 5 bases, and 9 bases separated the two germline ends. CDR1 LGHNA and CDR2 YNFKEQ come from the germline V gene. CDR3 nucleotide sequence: TGTGCCAGCAGCCAAGACGGCGGACTAGATACGCAGTATTTT. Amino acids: CASSQDGGLDTQYF.

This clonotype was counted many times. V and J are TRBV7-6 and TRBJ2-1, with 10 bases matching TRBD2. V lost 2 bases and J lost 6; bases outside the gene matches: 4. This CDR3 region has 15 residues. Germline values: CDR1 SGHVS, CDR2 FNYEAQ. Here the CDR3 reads CASSLLASGSNEQFF. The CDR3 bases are TGTGCCAGCAGCTTATTGGCTAGCGGGAGCAATGAGCAGTTCTTC. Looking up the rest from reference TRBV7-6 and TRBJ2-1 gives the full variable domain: GAGVSQSPRYKVTKRGQDVALRCDPISGHVSLYWYRQALGQGPEFLTYFNYEAQQDKSGLPNDRFSAERPEGSISTLTIQRTEQRDSAMYRCASSLLASGSNEQFFGPGTRLTVL.

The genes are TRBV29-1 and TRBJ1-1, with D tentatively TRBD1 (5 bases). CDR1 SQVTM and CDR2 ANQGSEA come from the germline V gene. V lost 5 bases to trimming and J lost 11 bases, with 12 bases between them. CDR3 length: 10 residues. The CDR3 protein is CSVFQGAAFF. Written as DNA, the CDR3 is TGCAGCGTTTTCCAGGGAGCGGCTTTCTTT.

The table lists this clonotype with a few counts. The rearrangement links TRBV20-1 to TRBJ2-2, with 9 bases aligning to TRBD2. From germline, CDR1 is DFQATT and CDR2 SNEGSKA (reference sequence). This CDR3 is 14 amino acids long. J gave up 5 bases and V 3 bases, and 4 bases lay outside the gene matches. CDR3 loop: CSASKAGGTGELFF. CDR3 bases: TGCAGTGCTAGTAAAGCGGGAGGTACCGGGGAGCTGTTTTTT.

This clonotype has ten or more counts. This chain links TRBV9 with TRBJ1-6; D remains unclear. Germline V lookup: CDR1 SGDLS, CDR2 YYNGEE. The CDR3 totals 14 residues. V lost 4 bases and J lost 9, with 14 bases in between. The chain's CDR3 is CASSSSEGGSPLHF. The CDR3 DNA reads TGTGCCAGCAGCTCCTCAGAGGGCGGTTCACCCCTCCACTTT.

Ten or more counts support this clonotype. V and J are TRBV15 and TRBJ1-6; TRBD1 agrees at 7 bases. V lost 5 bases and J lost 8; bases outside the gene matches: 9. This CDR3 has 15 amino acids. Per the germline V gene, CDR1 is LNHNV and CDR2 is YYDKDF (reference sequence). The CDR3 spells CATSLRQGSDSPLHF. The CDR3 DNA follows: TGTGCCACCAGCCTACGACAGGGTTCGGATTCACCCCTCCACTTT.

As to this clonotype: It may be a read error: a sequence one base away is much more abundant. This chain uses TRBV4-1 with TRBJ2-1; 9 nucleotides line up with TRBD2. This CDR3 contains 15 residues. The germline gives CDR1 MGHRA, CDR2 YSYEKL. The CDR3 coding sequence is TGCGCCAGCAGCCACTCAGCGGGAGGACGGAATGAGCAGTCCTTC. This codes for CASSHSAGGRNEQSF.

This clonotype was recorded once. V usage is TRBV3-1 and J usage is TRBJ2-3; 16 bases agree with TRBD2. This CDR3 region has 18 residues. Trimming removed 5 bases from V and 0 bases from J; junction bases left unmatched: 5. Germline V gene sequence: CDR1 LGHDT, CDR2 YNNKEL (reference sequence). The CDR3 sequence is CASSYGTSGRASTDTQYF. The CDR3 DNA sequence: TGTGCCAGCAGCTACGGGACTAGCGGGAGGGCTAGCACAGATACGCAGTATTTT.

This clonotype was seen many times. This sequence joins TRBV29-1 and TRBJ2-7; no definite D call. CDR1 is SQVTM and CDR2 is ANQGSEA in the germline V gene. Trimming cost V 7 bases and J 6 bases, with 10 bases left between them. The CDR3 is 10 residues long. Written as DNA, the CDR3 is TGCAGCGGCGTGGGTGTCGAGCAGTACTTC. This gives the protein CSGVGVEQYF.

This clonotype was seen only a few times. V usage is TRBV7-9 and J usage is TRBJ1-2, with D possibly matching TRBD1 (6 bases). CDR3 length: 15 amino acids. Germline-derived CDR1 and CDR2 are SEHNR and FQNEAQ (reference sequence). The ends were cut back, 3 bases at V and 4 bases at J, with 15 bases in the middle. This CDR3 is CASSLTGDSTYGYTF. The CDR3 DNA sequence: TGTGCCAGCAGCTTGACAGGAGACTCCACCTATGGCTACACCTTC.

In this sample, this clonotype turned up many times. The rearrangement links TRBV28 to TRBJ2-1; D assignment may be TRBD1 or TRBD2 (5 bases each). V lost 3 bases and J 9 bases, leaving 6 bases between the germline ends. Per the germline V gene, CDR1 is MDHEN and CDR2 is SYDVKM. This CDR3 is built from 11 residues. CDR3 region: CASSLRGEQFF. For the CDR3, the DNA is TGTGCCAGCAGTTTGAGGGGTGAGCAGTTCTTC.

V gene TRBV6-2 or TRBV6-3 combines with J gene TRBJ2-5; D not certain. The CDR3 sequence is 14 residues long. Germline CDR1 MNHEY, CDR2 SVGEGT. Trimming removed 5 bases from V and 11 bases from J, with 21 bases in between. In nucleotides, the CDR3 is TGTGCCAGCAGTCCCGATTTTGAAGCCAGAGAGCAGTACTTC. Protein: CASSPDFEAREQYF.

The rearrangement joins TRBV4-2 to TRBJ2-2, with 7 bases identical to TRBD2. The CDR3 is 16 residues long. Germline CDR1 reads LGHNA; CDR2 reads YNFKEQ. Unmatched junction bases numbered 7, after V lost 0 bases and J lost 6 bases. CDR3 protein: CASSQDGASGAGELFF. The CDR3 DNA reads TGTGCCAGCAGCCAAGATGGGGCTAGCGGAGCCGGGGAGCTGTTTTTT.

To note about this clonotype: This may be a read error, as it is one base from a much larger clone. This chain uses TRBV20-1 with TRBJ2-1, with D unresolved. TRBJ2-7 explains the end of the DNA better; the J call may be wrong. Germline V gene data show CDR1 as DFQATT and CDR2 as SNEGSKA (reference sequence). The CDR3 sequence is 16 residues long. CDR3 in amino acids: CSANRRRRSSYNEQYF. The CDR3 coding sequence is TGCAGTGCTAATCGTCGGCGGCGGAGCTCCTACAATGAGCAGTACTTC.